This entry features one T cell receptor beta chain sequence. No antigen is known for it. This specimen comes from a study of T cells in tumors after PD-1 blockade. At the level of the study: Excluded were patients with checkpoint blockade, immunosuppressants, or radiotherapy or other anti-cancer therapy within 4 weeks. Each patient got pembrolizumab 200 mg every 3 weeks or cemiplimab 350 mg every 2 weeks. Peripheral blood samples averaged approximately 33,000 unique clonotypes and about 110,000 templates. Notes on the study in general: Some novel exhausted tumor clones appeared in pre-treatment blood, suggesting peripheral recruitment.

Germline CDR1 is MNHEY and CDR2 is SVGEGT. Trimming pared 5 bases from V and 7 bases from J, leaving 21 bases between. This CDR3 has 16 amino acids. The protocol was immunoSEQ multiplex PCR, while the TCRdb copy is restricted to in-frame clones and leaves out a portion. The sample lists about 33,000 clones, around four fifths occurring once. The receptor's source is a human donor with basal cell carcinoma. The sequencing used PBMCs, collected before anti-PD-1 treatment. The genes are TRBV6-2 or TRBV6-3 and TRBJ2-1; D may match TRBD1 or TRBD2 (5 bases each). The CDR3 nucleotides read TGTGCCAGCAGTGCAGTACAGGCCACGGGAAGGAATGAGCAGTTCTTC. Translating it yields CASSAVQATGRNEQFF.